A selection of T cell receptor beta chains follows, all from one sample in a study of blood T cell repertoires in COVID-19. Only in-frame clones appear in the TCRdb table, and some are missing; sequencing was by immunoSEQ multiplex PCR. The data contain 150,000 to 200,000 clones, approximately 90% of them singletons. Sequences were obtained from PBMCs or T cells enriched from blood (not recorded which). The receptors stem from a woman younger than 35 who had recovered from COVID-19. Both conserved end residues are part of each CDR3. Fields, in order: D gene, J gene, clone size, V gene, CDR3 DNA, CDR3 protein. The D gene is left open where the match is weak. Clone sizes are given selectively: once, few, many, or a class where the clone is expanded.

>TRBD1|TRBJ2-5|NA|TRBV15
TGTGCCACCAGCAGACATACAGGGGGTGGTGGGGAGACCCAGTACTTC
CATSRHTGGGGETQYF
>NA|TRBJ2-2|NA|TRBV3-1/TRBV3-2
TGTGCCAGCAGCCCCCCCCCGGTGTCGGGTCGCGCGAACACCGGGGAGCTGTTTTTT
CASSPPPVSGRANTGELFF
>TRBD1|TRBJ2-7|NA|TRBV12-3/TRBV12-4
TGTGCCAGCAGTGGGACAGAGAGCTACGAGCAGTACTTC
CASSGTESYEQYF
>TRBD2|TRBJ2-1|few|TRBV2
TGTGCCAGCAGTCGGGAGGGCCGGGGCGATGAGCAGTTCTTC
CASSREGRGDEQFF
>NA|TRBJ2-7|NA|TRBV6-5
TGTGCCAGCAGTCAAACGGAGGGGCCCTACGAGCAGTACTTC
CASSQTEGPYEQYF
>TRBD1|TRBJ2-7|NA|TRBV6-5
TGTGCCAGCAGTTACGGGACAGGGTATTACTTC
CASSYGTGYYF
>NA|TRBJ2-6|NA|TRBV14
TGTGCCAGCAGCTTATCTGGAACAGGCTCTGGGGCCAACGTCCTGACTTTC
CASSLSGTGSGANVLTF
>NA|TRBJ2-5|NA|TRBV28
TGTGCCAGTTCACCCCCGTCCCTTGCGGAGACCCAGTACTTC
CASSPPSLAETQYF
>NA|TRBJ2-2|few|TRBV9
TGTGCCAGCAGCGTAGCTGCGGGGACGAACACCGGGGAGCTGTTTTTT
CASSVAAGTNTGELFF
>NA|TRBJ2-6|NA|TRBV5-4
TGTGCCAGCAGCTTGGTTCAGGGGTTTGGGGCCAACGTCCTGACTTTC
CASSLVQGFGANVLTF
>NA|TRBJ2-1|NA|TRBV28
TGTGCCAGCAGTTTAAGACAGCCTATAGGTGAGCAGTTCTTC
CASSLRQPIGEQFF
>TRBD2|TRBJ2-2|NA|TRBV6-5
TGTGCCAGCAGCACCGGGGGGGGGAGCACCGGGGAGCTGTTTTTT
CASSTGGGSTGELFF
>TRBD2|TRBJ2-1|NA|TRBV7-2
TGTGCCAGCAACATCTTGGGGACTAGCGTCGGCAATGAGCAGTTCTTC
CASNILGTSVGNEQFF
>NA|TRBJ2-1|NA|TRBV12-3/TRBV12-4
TGTGCCAGCAATACTAGGCCGGATGAGCAGTTCTTC
CASNTRPDEQFF
>NA|TRBJ1-6|once|TRBV2
TGTGCCAGCAGCGATTTAGGACAGAGAAATTCACCCCTCCACTTT
CASSDLGQRNSPLHF
>NA|TRBJ1-2|NA|TRBV6-5
TGTGCCAGCAGTCCAGAGGGTAACTATGGCTACACCTTC
CASSPEGNYGYTF
>NA|TRBJ1-1|NA|TRBV28
TGTGCCAGCGCACGCCCTAGGGGAAACACTGAAGCTTTCTTT
CASARPRGNTEAFF
>TRBD1|TRBJ2-3|once|TRBV29-1
TGCAGCGTTGTGGCCGACAGGGGGGAGCAGTATTTT
CSVVADRGEQYF
>TRBD1|TRBJ2-5|NA|TRBV7-6
TGTGCCAGCAGCTTAGGAGGGTACAGGGGCCAAGAGACCCAGTACTTC
CASSLGGYRGQETQYF
>TRBD2|TRBJ2-3|NA|TRBV18
TGTGCCAGCTCACCCCGGACTAGCGGGAAGGCGACAGATACGCAGTATTTT
CASSPRTSGKATDTQYF
>TRBD2|TRBJ2-7|NA|TRBV9
TGTGCCAGCAGCGCAGTCTCTAGCGGGAGTTACTACGAGCAGTACTTC
CASSAVSSGSYYEQYF
>TRBD2|TRBJ2-2|NA|TRBV30
TGTGCCTGGAGTGTACGGACTAGCGGGACCAACACCGGGGAGCTGTTTTTT
CAWSVRTSGTNTGELFF
>TRBD1|TRBJ1-4|NA|TRBV5-1
TGCGCCAGCAGCAAAGGACAGGGGGCGAGCCACCCAACTAATGAAAAACTGTTTTTT
CASSKGQGASHPTNEKLFF
>NA|TRBJ1-3|once|TRBV25-1
TGTGCCAGCAGTCTCACAGGCTCTGGAAACACCATATATTTT
CASSLTGSGNTIYF
>TRBD2|TRBJ2-1|NA|TRBV9
TGTGCCAGCAGCGCGGAGACTAGCGGGTCCTACAATGAGCAGTTCTTC
CASSAETSGSYNEQFF
>NA|TRBJ2-1|NA|TRBV7-9
TGTGCCAGCAGCTCCCGGACTGGCACGGATGAGCAGTTCTTC
CASSSRTGTDEQFF
>NA|TRBJ2-2|NA|TRBV27
TGTGCCAGCACAAGGGACTCCTACACCGGGGAGCTGTTTTTT
CASTRDSYTGELFF
>TRBD2|TRBJ2-1|NA|TRBV9
TGTGCCAGCAGCGTAAGCGGGAGAAAAGGGTACAATGAGCAGTTCTTC
CASSVSGRKGYNEQFF
>NA|TRBJ2-7|once|TRBV19
TGTGCCAGTAGCCAAATGGACAGATTCTACGAGCAGTACTTC
CASSQMDRFYEQYF
>NA|TRBJ2-2|NA|TRBV7-2
TGTGCCAGCAGCTCCCCGGCCGGAGACTTGAACACCGGGGAGCTGTTTTTT
CASSSPAGDLNTGELFF
>NA|TRBJ2-3|NA|TRBV5-1
TGCGCCAGCAGCTGGCGGCGCGAATTCACAGATACGCAGTATTTT
CASSWRREFTDTQYF
>TRBD1|TRBJ1-2|NA|TRBV19
TGTGCCAGTAGTCCGGGACTGGACAGGGCCCAGACCTATGGCTACACCTTC
CASSPGLDRAQTYGYTF
>TRBD1|TRBJ2-3|NA|TRBV28
TGTGCCAGCAGTTTATTTTTTACAGGGGGTACAGATACGCAGTATTTT
CASSLFFTGGTDTQYF
>TRBD1|TRBJ1-2|NA|TRBV28
TGTGCCAGCACATTGAAGGGGGCGCACTATGGCTACACCTTC
CASTLKGAHYGYTF
>TRBD2|TRBJ2-1|NA|TRBV5-1
TGCGCCAGCAGCTCGGGACTAGCGGGCCCCTACAATGAGCAGTTCTTC
CASSSGLAGPYNEQFF
>NA|TRBJ2-1|NA|TRBV7-2
TGTGCCAGCAGCTTACTAGACCGGAACAATGAGCAGTTCTTC
CASSLLDRNNEQFF
>NA|TRBJ1-1|few|TRBV10-2
TGCGCCAGCAGTCGGTCAGGCAATGAAGCTTTCTTT
CASSRSGNEAFF
>NA|TRBJ2-1|NA|TRBV5-1
TGCGCCAGCAGCTCCGGACCCAACAGGGAGCAGTTCTTC
CASSSGPNREQFF
>TRBD2|TRBJ2-7|NA|TRBV5-8
TGTGCCAGCAGCTTGGGACTAGCGGACGTCGAAACCTACGAGCAGTACTTC
CASSLGLADVETYEQYF
>TRBD2|TRBJ2-7|once|TRBV7-3
TGTGCCAGCAGCTTAACGGGAGGGGTAGGGTACGAGCAGTACTTC
CASSLTGGVGYEQYF
>NA|TRBJ2-2|NA|TRBV7-3
TGTGCCAGCAGCTTAGGACAGCTCACCGGGGAGCTGTTTTTT
CASSLGQLTGELFF
>NA|TRBJ2-6|NA|TRBV9
TGTGCCAGCAGCGTAGGCACGGGGTGGGGAGACGGTTCTGGGGCCAACGTCCTGACTTTC
CASSVGTGWGDGSGANVLTF
>NA|TRBJ1-2|NA|TRBV10-3
TGCGCCATCAGTGAAGACGGAGCGGGTGACTATGGCTACACCTTC
CAISEDGAGDYGYTF
>NA|TRBJ2-7|once|TRBV6-1
TGTGCCAGCAGTGAAGCGGCAGGTGGGGGGTACGAGCAGTACTTC
CASSEAAGGGYEQYF
>TRBD1|TRBJ2-1|NA|TRBV29-1
TGCAGCGCCGGGCGGACAGGGCCATACAATGAGCAGTTCTTC
CSAGRTGPYNEQFF
>NA|TRBJ2-1|NA|TRBV20-1
TGCAGTGCCCCCGACTTCAATGAGCAGTTCTTC
CSAPDFNEQFF
>NA|TRBJ2-7|NA|TRBV3-1/TRBV3-2
TGTGCCAGCAGCCAAGTAATACTACCGACCTACGAGCAGTACTTC
CASSQVILPTYEQYF
>TRBD1|TRBJ1-3|NA|TRBV6-5
TGTGCCAGCAGTTACGGCGCAGGGGGTGGTGGAAACACCATATATTTT
CASSYGAGGGGNTIYF
>NA|TRBJ2-6|NA|TRBV4-1
TGCGCCAGCAGCCAAGACCTTTCTGGGGCCAACGTCCTGACTTTC
CASSQDLSGANVLTF
>NA|TRBJ2-3|NA|TRBV25-1
TGTGCCAGCAGTGAACTCGTCACAGATACGCAGTATTTT
CASSELVTDTQYF
>NA|TRBJ2-7|NA|TRBV11-2
TGTGCCAGCAGCTTCGGGTCGGGGGAGCAGTACTTC
CASSFGSGEQYF
>TRBD1|TRBJ1-1|once|TRBV6-2/TRBV6-3
TGTGCCAGCAGTCGACAGGGTGGGTACACTGAAGCTTTCTTT
CASSRQGGYTEAFF